This T cell receptor (beta chain) stems from a study of blood T cells in healthy people across ages. Study results and limitations: Calculation of diversity from one million T cells yielded estimates considered to be underestimates. Expanded clonotype shifts may have been confounded, as the donors had an unknown CMV status.

Together with a sample-barcoded 5' primer, a J-beta primer mix was included in a second PCR lasting about 6 to 12 cycles. TCRdb processed the 5' RACE reads anew with MiXCR; each CDR3 protein has one entry. The sample has approximately 780,000 distinct CDR3 sequences; roughly 25% are singletons. A few counts support this clonotype. The antigen is unknown. This sample also belongs to another study, concerning T cells of mothers and their children. That work contributes: A slight, non-significant increase in overlap was found for related mother-child pairs relative to unrelated pairs.

The source is a boy between 10 and 17 years old in good health. The sequenced material came from blood.

Here the CDR3 DNA reads TGCAGTGCTTTAAGACAGGGCGACGAGCAGTACTTC. Residues: CSALRQGDEQYF. This chain joins TRBV20-1 and TRBJ2-7; 7 bases align to TRBD1. There are 12 residues in the CDR3. In germline, CDR1 is DFQATT, CDR2 SNEGSKA (reference sequence). V dropped 5 bases and J dropped 5; count of bases not matched to a gene: 6.